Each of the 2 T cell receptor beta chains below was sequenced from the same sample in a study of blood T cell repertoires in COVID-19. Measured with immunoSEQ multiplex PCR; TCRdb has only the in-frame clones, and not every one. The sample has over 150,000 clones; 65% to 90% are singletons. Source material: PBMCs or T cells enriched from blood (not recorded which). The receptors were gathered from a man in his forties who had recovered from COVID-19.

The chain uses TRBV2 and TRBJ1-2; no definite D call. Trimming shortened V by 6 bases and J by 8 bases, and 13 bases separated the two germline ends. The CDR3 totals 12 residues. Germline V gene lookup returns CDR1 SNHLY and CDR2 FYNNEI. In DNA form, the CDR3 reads TGTGCCAGCAGCTCAACGACGGGGGGCTACACCTTC. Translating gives CASSSTTGGYTF.

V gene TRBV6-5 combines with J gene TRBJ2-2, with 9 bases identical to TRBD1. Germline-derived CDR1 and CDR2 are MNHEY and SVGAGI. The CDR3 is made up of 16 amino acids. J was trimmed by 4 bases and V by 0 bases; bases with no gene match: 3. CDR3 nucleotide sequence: TGTGCCAGCAGTTACTCGAGGACAGGGGCCACCGGGGAGCTGTTTTTT. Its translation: CASSYSRTGATGELFF.